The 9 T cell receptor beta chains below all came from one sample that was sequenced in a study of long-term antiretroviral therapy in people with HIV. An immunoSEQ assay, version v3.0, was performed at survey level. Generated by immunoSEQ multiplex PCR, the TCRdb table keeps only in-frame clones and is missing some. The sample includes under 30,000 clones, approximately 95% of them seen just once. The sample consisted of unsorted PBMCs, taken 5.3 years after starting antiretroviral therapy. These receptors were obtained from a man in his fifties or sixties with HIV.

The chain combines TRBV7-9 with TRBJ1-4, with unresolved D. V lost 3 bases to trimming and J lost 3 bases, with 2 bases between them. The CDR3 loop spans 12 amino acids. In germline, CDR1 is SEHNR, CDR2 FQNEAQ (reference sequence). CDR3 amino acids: CASSFSNEKLFF. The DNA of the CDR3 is TGTGCCAGCAGCTTCTCTAATGAAAAACTGTTTTTT.

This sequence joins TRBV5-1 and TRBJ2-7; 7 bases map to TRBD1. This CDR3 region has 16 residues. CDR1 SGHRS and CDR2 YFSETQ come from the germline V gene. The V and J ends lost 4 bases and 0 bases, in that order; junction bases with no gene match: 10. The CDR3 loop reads CASSLSGDSRSYEQYF. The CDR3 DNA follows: TGCGCCAGCAGCCTTTCCGGGGACAGCCGCTCCTACGAGCAGTACTTC.

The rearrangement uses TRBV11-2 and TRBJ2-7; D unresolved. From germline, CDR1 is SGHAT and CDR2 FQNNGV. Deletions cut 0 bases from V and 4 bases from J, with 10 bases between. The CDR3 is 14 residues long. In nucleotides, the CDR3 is TGTGCCAGCAGCTTAGAAAACAGCCTTTACGAGCAGTACTTC. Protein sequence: CASSLENSLYEQYF.

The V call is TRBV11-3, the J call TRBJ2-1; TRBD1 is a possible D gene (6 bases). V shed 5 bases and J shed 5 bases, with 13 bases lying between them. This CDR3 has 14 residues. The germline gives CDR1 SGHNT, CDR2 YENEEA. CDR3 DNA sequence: TGTGCCAGCAGCACGGGCAGGGGCAACAATGAGCAGTTCTTC. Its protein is CASSTGRGNNEQFF.

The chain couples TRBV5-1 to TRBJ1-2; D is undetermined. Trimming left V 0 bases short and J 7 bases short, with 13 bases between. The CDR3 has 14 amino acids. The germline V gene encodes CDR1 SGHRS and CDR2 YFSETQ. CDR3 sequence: CASSLGVKGGGYTF. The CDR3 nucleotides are TGCGCCAGCAGCTTGGGTGTCAAGGGAGGTGGCTACACCTTC.

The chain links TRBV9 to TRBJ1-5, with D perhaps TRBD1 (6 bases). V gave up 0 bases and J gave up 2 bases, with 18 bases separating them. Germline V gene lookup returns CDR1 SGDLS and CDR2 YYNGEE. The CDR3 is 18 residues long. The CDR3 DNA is TGTGCCAGCAGCGTAGATGAGGGGGGTAGTGTTGGCAATCAGCCCCAGCATTTT. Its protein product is CASSVDEGGSVGNQPQHF.

The CDR3 loop is CAWETGDNSPLHF. The CDR3 DNA reads TGTGCCTGGGAGACAGGGGATAATTCACCCCTCCACTTT. The chain joins TRBV30 to TRBJ1-6; 8 bases agree with TRBD1. This CDR3 comprises 13 residues. V shed 5 bases, J shed 5 bases, and the junction held 2 bases outside the gene matches. The germline gives CDR1 GTSNPN, CDR2 SVGIG (reference sequence).

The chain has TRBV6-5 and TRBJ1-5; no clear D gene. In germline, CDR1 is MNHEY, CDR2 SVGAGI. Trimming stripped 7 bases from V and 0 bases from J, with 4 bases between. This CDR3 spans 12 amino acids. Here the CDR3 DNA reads TGTGCCAGCATGGATAGCAATCAGCCCCAGCATTTT. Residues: CASMDSNQPQHF.

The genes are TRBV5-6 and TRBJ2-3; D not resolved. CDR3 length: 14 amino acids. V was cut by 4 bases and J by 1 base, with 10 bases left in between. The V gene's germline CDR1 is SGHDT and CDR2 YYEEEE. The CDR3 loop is CASSPGPGTDTQYF. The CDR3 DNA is TGTGCCAGCAGCCCTGGGCCAGGCACAGATACGCAGTATTTT.